The rows below give T cell receptor beta chains drawn from one sample of a study of spatial heterogeneity in lung cancer. One entry per CDR3 protein results from TCRdb running MiXCR on the 5' RACE reads. Among about 43,000 distinct CDR3 sequences, about 23% were seen once, and the ten largest hold about 7.7%. Sequences were derived from PBMCs, sampled at follow-up. The receptors come from a female donor with early-stage non-small cell lung cancer. CDR3s include the opening cysteine and the closing phenylalanine or tryptophan. Clone size appears in some rows only: once, few, many, or a class for an expanded clone.

abundance: .
v_gene: TRBV7-3
j_gene: TRBJ1-1
CDR3aa: CASSETVYTEAFF

abundance: .
v_gene: TRBV9
j_gene: TRBJ2-7
CDR3aa: CASSILQGHEQYF

abundance: many
v_gene: TRBV5-1
j_gene: TRBJ1-3
CDR3aa: CASSPTIAGNTIYF

abundance: few
v_gene: TRBV6-5
j_gene: TRBJ2-7
CDR3aa: CASRSWGDDYEQYF

abundance: many
v_gene: TRBV11-2
j_gene: TRBJ2-1
CDR3aa: CASSLAPGIGGEQFF

abundance: few
v_gene: TRBV20-1
j_gene: TRBJ2-1
CDR3aa: CSAVTSGTTLGSYNEQFF

abundance: .
v_gene: TRBV3-1
j_gene: TRBJ1-1
CDR3aa: CASSQVSGVEAFF

abundance: .
v_gene: TRBV19
j_gene: TRBJ2-1
CDR3aa: CASSIGLQTYNEQFF

abundance: many
v_gene: TRBV5-7
j_gene: TRBJ2-1
CDR3aa: CASSLYGGQFF

abundance: many
v_gene: TRBV7-9
j_gene: TRBJ2-7
CDR3aa: CASSRGSDNEQYF

abundance: few
v_gene: TRBV7-3
j_gene: TRBJ2-1
CDR3aa: CASSLRLAGAVDEQFF

abundance: few
v_gene: TRBV19
j_gene: TRBJ1-1
CDR3aa: CASSISLPGQGTEAFF

abundance: .
v_gene: TRBV11-1
j_gene: TRBJ2-3
CDR3aa: CAISQSGTSVTDTQYF

abundance: many
v_gene: TRBV7-9
j_gene: TRBJ1-1
CDR3aa: CASSPNRVLNTEAFF

abundance: .
v_gene: TRBV20-1
j_gene: TRBJ2-1
CDR3aa: CSAFNNNEQFF

abundance: .
v_gene: TRBV12-3/TRBV12-4
j_gene: TRBJ2-5
CDR3aa: CASSVQGAETQYF

abundance: many
v_gene: TRBV27
j_gene: TRBJ1-5
CDR3aa: CASSNLDSNQPQHF

abundance: .
v_gene: TRBV5-1
j_gene: TRBJ2-1
CDR3aa: CASSRSSGGNEQFF

abundance: .
v_gene: TRBV12-3/TRBV12-4
j_gene: TRBJ2-3
CDR3aa: CASSLGVGGTQYF

abundance: many
v_gene: TRBV7-9
j_gene: TRBJ1-1
CDR3aa: CASSLVTGTEEAFF

abundance: .
v_gene: TRBV9
j_gene: TRBJ2-3
CDR3aa: CASSALAGVADTQYF

abundance: many
v_gene: TRBV5-1
j_gene: TRBJ2-7
CDR3aa: CASSLLVNYEQYF

abundance: .
v_gene: TRBV6-1
j_gene: TRBJ1-5
CDR3aa: CASSSGTPDYSNQPQHF

abundance: many
v_gene: TRBV7-3
j_gene: TRBJ2-2
CDR3aa: CASSLGATGELFF

abundance: .
v_gene: TRBV20-1
j_gene: TRBJ1-1
CDR3aa: CSAREGSNTEAFF

abundance: few
v_gene: TRBV14
j_gene: TRBJ2-1
CDR3aa: CASSHPGGVEQFF

abundance: many
v_gene: TRBV23-1
j_gene: TRBJ1-4
CDR3aa: CASSQAGATNEKLFF

abundance: .
v_gene: TRBV11-1
j_gene: TRBJ2-1
CDR3aa: CASGPFGGGYNEQFF

abundance: few
v_gene: TRBV20-1
j_gene: TRBJ2-5
CDR3aa: CSAMRTSIQETQYF

abundance: .
v_gene: TRBV29-1
j_gene: TRBJ1-2
CDR3aa: CSVSPSDNYGYTF

abundance: .
v_gene: TRBV6-5
j_gene: TRBJ2-7
CDR3aa: CASSYGGSEQYF

abundance: few
v_gene: TRBV11-2
j_gene: TRBJ2-7
CDR3aa: CASTPLGGYEQYF

abundance: many
v_gene: TRBV7-9
j_gene: TRBJ2-3
CDR3aa: CASSYGAESDTQYF

abundance: .
v_gene: TRBV20-1
j_gene: TRBJ1-2
CDR3aa: CSASDTQGSYGYTF

abundance: many
v_gene: TRBV29-1
j_gene: TRBJ2-1
CDR3aa: CSVTGLLAAQHNEQFF

abundance: few
v_gene: TRBV20-1
j_gene: TRBJ2-1
CDR3aa: CSARDRRRGSSYNEQFF

abundance: .
v_gene: TRBV7-6
j_gene: TRBJ1-4
CDR3aa: CASSSRVPNEKLFF

abundance: many
v_gene: TRBV7-9
j_gene: TRBJ1-6
CDR3aa: CASSPLYRTLDSPLHF

abundance: .
v_gene: TRBV7-2
j_gene: TRBJ1-2
CDR3aa: CASSLQEWGHTF

abundance: .
v_gene: TRBV29-1
j_gene: TRBJ1-2
CDR3aa: CSGASNYGYTF

abundance: .
v_gene: TRBV28
j_gene: TRBJ2-3
CDR3aa: CASRGTATDTQYF

abundance: many
v_gene: TRBV12-3/TRBV12-4
j_gene: TRBJ2-7
CDR3aa: CASSLRLLLEQYF

abundance: once
v_gene: TRBV7-3
j_gene: TRBJ1-6
CDR3aa: CASSFEGNNSPLHF

abundance: .
v_gene: TRBV5-1
j_gene: TRBJ2-3
CDR3aa: CTSSLARGGLDTQYF

abundance: few
v_gene: TRBV5-8
j_gene: TRBJ2-7
CDR3aa: CASRTGLYEQYF

abundance: few
v_gene: TRBV7-8
j_gene: TRBJ2-1
CDR3aa: CASSIGGSRGLANEQFF

abundance: few
v_gene: TRBV7-3
j_gene: TRBJ2-3
CDR3aa: CASGTSGSHTDTQYF